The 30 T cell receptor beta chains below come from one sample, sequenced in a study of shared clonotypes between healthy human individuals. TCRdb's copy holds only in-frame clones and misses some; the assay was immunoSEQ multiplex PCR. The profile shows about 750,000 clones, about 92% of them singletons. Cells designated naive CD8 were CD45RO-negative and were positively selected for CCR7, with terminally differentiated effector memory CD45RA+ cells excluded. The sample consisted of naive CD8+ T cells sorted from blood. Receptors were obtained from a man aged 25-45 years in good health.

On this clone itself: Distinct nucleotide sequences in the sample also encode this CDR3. This CDR3 is CAISEGQGVTEAFF. The CDR3 DNA follows: TGTGCCATCAGTGAAGGACAGGGGGTAACTGAAGCTTTCTTT. The V gene is TRBV10-3, the J gene TRBJ1-1; TRBD1 matches at 10 bases. This CDR3 has 14 residues. CDR1 is ENHRY, CDR2 SYGVKD, per germline. V lost 3 bases to trimming and J lost 5 bases; unmatched junction nucleotides: 3.

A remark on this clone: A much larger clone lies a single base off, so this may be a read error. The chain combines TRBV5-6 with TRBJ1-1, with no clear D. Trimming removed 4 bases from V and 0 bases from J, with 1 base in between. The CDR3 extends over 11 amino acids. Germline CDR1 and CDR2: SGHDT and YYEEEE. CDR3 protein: CASSLNTEAFF. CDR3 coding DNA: TGTGCCAGCAGCCTGAACACTGAAGCTTTCTTT.

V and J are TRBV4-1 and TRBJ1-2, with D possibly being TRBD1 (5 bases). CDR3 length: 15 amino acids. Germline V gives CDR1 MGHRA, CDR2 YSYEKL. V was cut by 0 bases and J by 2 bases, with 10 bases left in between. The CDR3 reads CASSQDPGPNYGYTF. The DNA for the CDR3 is TGCGCCAGCAGCCAAGACCCGGGACCCAACTATGGCTACACCTTC.

The CDR3 DNA is TGTGCCAGCAGTTTAGGTTCGACTTACACAGATACGCAGTATTTT. Translating gives CASSLGSTYTDTQYF. This sequence joins TRBV28 and TRBJ2-3, with no clear D. Trimming stripped 2 bases from V and 2 bases from J, with 11 bases between. CDR3 length equals 15 residues. Germline lookup yields CDR1 MDHEN and CDR2 SYDVKM.

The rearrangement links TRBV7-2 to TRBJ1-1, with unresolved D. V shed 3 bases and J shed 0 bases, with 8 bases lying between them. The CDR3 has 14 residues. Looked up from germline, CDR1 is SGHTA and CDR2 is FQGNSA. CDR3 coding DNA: TGTGCCAGCAGCTTGATCTTCATGAACACTGAAGCTTTCTTT. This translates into CASSLIFMNTEAFF. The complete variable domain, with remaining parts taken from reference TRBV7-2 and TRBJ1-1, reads GAGVSQSPSNKVTEKGKDVELRCDPISGHTALYWYRQSLGQGLEFLIYFQGNSAPDKSGLPSDRFSAERTGGSVSTLTIQRTQQEDSAVYLCASSLIFMNTEAFFGQGTRLTVV.

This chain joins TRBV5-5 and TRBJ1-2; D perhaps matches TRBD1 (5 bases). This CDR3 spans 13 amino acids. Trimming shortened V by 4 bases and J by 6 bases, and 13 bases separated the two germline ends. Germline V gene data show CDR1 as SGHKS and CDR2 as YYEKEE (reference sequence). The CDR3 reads CASSDQGVNGYTF. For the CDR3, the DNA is TGTGCCAGCAGCGACCAGGGAGTTAATGGCTACACCTTC.

The CDR3 sequence: CASSLSDYSGNPYNEQFF. The CDR3 DNA sequence: TGTGCCAGCAGTTTATCGGATTATAGTGGTAACCCCTACAATGAGCAGTTCTTC. The chain has TRBV28 and TRBJ2-1; D not resolved. The CDR3 consists of 18 residues. Germline CDR1 reads MDHEN; CDR2 reads SYDVKM. The ends were cut back, 1 base at V and 2 bases at J, with 18 bases in the middle.

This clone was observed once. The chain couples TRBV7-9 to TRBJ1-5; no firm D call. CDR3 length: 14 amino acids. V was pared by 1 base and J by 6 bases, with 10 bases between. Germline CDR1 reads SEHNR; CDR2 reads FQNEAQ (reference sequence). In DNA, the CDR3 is TGTGCCAGCAGCTTAGAACCAGAGGGTCAGCCCCAGCATTTT. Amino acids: CASSLEPEGQPQHF.

The DNA for the CDR3 is TGCGCCAGCAGCCCGGACGTTTTTGACAGCCTTAACTATGGCTACACCTTC. The encoded protein is CASSPDVFDSLNYGYTF. J is TRBJ1-2 and V is TRBV5-1; D is perhaps TRBD1 (5 bases). Trimming shortened V by 4 bases and J by 1 base, and 20 bases separated the two germline ends. The CDR3 sequence is 17 residues long. Germline CDR1 SGHRS, CDR2 YFSETQ.

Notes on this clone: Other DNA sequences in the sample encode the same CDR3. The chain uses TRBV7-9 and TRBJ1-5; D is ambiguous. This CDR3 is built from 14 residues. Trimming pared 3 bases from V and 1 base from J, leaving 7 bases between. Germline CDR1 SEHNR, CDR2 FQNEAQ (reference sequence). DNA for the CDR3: TGTGCCAGCAGCTTCTCTGACAGCAATCAGCCCCAGCATTTT. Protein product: CASSFSDSNQPQHF.

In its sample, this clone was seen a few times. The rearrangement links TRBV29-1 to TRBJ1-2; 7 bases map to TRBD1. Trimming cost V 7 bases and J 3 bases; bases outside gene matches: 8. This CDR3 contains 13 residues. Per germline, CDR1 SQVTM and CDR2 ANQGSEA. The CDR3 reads CSGFPGTDYGYTF. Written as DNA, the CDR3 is TGCAGCGGATTCCCCGGGACAGACTATGGCTACACCTTC.

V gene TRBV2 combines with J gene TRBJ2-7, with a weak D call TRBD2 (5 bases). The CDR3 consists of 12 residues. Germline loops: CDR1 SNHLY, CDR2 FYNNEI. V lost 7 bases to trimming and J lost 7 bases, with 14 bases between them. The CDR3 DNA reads TGTGCCAGCATCGGACTGGGAAGGGAGCAGTACTTC. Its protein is CASIGLGREQYF.

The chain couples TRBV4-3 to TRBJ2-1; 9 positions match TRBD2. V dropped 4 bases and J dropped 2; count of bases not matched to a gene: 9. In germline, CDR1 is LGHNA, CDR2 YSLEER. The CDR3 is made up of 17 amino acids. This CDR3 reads CASSPLAGVGTYNEQFF. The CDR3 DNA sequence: TGCGCCAGCAGCCCCTTAGCGGGAGTGGGGACCTACAATGAGCAGTTCTTC.

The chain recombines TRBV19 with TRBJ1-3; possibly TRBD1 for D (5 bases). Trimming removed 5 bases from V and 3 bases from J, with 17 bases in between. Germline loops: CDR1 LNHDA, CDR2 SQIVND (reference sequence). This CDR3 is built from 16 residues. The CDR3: CASSPHDSSYGNTIYF. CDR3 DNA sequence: TGTGCCAGTAGTCCTCACGACAGTTCGTATGGAAACACCATATATTTT.

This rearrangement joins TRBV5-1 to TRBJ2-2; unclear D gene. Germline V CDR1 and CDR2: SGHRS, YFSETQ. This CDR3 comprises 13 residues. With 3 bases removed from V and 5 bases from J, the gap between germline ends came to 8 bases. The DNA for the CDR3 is TGCGCCAGCAGCTCAGAGCAGACCGGGGAGCTGTTTTTT. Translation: CASSSEQTGELFF.

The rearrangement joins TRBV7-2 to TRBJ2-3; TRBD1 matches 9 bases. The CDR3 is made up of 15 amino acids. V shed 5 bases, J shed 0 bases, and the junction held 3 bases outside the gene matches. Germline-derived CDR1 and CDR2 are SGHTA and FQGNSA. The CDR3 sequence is CASSPGTGSTDTQYF. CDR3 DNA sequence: TGTGCCAGCAGCCCCGGGACAGGGAGCACAGATACGCAGTATTTT.

The CDR3 region has the DNA TGTGCCAGCAGCTTCCAACTGGGAGAGGAAGCTTTCTTT. It yields the protein CASSFQLGEEAFF. The rearrangement uses TRBV13 and TRBJ1-1; D not certain. V lost 3 bases and J 8 bases, leaving 13 bases between the germline ends. The CDR3 consists of 13 residues. CDR1 PRHDT and CDR2 FYEKMQ come from the germline V gene (reference sequence).

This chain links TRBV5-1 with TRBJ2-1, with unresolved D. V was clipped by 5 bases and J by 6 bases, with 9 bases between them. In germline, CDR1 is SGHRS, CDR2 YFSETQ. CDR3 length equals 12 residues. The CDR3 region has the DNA TGCGCCAGCAGATCGGAGCTCAATGAGCAGTTCTTC. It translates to CASRSELNEQFF.

The CDR3 nucleotides read TGTGCCACCAGCAGAGCAGCGGGGGTTAGCTCCTACAATGAGCAGTTCTTC. Its translation is CATSRAAGVSSYNEQFF. This chain joins TRBV15 and TRBJ2-1; 8 positions agree with TRBD2. Germline lookup yields CDR1 LNHNV and CDR2 YYDKDF (reference sequence). The length of the CDR3 is 17 residues. J gave up 0 bases and V 1 base, and 5 bases lay outside the gene matches.

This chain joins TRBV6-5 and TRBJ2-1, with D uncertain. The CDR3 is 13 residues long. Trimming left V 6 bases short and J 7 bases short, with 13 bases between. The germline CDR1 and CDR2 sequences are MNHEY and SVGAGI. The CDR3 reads CASSLALVNEQFF. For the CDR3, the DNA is TGTGCCAGCAGCCTCGCCTTGGTTAATGAGCAGTTCTTC.

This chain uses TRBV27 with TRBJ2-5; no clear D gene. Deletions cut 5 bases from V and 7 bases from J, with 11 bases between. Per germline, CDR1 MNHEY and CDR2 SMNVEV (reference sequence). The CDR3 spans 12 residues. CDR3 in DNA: TGTGCCAGCAGTCCAGTCCTCGGGACCCAGTACTTC. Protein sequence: CASSPVLGTQYF.

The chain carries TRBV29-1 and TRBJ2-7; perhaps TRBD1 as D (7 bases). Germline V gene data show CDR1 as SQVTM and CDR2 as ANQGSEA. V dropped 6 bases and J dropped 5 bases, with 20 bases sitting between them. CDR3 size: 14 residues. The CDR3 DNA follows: TGCAGCGTCAATGACGGGCAGGGGGGAGACGAGCAGTACTTC. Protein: CSVNDGQGGDEQYF.

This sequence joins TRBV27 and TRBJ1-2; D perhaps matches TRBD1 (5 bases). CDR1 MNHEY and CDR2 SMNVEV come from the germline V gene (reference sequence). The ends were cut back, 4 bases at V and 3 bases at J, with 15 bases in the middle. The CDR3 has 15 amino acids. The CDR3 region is CASSSLRDGDYGYTF. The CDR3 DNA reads TGTGCCAGCAGTTCTTTACGGGACGGAGACTATGGCTACACCTTC.

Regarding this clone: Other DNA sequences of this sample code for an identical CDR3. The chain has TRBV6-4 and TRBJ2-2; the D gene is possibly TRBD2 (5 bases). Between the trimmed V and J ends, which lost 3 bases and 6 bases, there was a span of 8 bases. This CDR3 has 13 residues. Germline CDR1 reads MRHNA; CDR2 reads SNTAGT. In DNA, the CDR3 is TGTGCCAGCAGTGAGACCGGGGCCGGGGAGCTGTTTTTT. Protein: CASSETGAGELFF.

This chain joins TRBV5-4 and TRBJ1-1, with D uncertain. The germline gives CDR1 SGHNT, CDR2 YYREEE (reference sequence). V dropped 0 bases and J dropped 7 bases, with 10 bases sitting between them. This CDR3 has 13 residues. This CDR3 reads CASSLGASGEAFF. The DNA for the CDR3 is TGTGCCAGCAGCTTGGGGGCTAGTGGTGAAGCTTTCTTT.

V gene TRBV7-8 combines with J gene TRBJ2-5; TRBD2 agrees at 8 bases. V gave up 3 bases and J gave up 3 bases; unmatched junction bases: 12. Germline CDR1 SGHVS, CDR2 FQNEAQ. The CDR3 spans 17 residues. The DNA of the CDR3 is TGTGCCAGCAGCTTTAGTGTCGGCGGGAGGAGAGAAGAGACCCAGTACTTC. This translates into CASSFSVGGRREETQYF.

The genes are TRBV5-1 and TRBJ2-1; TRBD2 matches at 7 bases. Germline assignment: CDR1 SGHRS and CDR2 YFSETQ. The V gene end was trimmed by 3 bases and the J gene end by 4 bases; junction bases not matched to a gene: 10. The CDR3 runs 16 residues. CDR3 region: CASSSGTGLSYNEQFF. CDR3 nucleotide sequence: TGCGCCAGCAGCTCTGGAACGGGACTATCATACAATGAGCAGTTCTTC.

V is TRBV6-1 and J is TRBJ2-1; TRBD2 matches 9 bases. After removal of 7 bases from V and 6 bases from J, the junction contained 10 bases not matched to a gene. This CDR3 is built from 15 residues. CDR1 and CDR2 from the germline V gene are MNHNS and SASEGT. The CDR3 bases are TGTGCCAGCACGTTGACTAGCGGAGTGGGCAATGAGCAGTTCTTC. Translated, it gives CASTLTSGVGNEQFF.

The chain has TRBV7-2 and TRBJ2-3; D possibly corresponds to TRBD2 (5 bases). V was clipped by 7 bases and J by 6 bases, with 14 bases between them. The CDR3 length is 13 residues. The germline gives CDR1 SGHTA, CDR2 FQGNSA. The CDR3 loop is CASTIPSLDTQYF. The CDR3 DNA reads TGTGCCAGCACAATTCCTAGCCTCGATACGCAGTATTTT.

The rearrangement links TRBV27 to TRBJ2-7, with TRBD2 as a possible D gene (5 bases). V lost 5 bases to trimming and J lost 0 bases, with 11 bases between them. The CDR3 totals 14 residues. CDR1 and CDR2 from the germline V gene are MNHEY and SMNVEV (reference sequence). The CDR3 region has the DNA TGTGCCAGCAGTCCTTGGGGAGCCTCCTACGAGCAGTACTTC. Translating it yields CASSPWGASYEQYF.